This entry features one T cell receptor beta chain sequence. Primers included in the PCR were 60 Vbeta and 13 Jbeta primers. Sequenced by immunoSEQ multiplex PCR; TCRdb stores in-frame clones only, minus some. The table has some 140,000 clones, roughly 80% seen once. The sample is drawn from a study of cytomegalovirus exposure and HLA in healthy donors. With 1 base removed from V and 4 bases from J, the gap between germline ends came to 17 bases. CDR1 and CDR2 from the germline V gene are SGHAT and FQNNGV. The CDR3 totals 16 residues. The sequence derives from a man between 25 and 39 years old in good health and CMV-seronegative. The V call is TRBV11-2, the J call TRBJ2-7, with D perhaps TRBD2 (6 bases). The sample was PBMCs. The DNA for the CDR3 is TGTGCCAGCAGCTTAGGGGCTGGAGGGACTTTATACGAGCAGTACTTC. Its translation: CASSLGAGGTLYEQYF.